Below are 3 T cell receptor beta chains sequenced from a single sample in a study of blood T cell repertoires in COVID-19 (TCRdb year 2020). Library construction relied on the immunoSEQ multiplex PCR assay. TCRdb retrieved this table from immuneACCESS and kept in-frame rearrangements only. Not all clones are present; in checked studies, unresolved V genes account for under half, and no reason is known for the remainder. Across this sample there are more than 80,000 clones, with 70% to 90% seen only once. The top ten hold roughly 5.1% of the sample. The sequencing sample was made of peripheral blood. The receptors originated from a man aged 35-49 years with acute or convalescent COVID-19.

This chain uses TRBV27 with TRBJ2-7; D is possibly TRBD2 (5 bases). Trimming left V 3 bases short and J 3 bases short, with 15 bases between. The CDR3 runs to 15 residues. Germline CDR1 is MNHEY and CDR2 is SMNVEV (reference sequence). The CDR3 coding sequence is TGTGCCAGCAGTTTCTCGCGGTCCGGGGTCTACGAGCAGTACTTC. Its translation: CASSFSRSGVYEQYF.

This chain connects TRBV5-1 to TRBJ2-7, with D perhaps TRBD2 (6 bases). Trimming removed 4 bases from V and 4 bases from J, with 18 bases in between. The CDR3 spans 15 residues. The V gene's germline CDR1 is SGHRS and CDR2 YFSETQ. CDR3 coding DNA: TGCGCCAGCAGCCTGGAAGGTGCGGCGGGGTACGAGCAGTACTTC. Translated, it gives CASSLEGAAGYEQYF.

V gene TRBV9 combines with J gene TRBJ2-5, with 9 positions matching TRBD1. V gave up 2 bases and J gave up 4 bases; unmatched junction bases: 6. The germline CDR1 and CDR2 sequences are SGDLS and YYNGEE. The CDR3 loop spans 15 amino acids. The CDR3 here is CASSVHRGPGETQYF. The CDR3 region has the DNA TGTGCCAGCAGCGTCCACAGGGGGCCGGGAGAGACCCAGTACTTC.